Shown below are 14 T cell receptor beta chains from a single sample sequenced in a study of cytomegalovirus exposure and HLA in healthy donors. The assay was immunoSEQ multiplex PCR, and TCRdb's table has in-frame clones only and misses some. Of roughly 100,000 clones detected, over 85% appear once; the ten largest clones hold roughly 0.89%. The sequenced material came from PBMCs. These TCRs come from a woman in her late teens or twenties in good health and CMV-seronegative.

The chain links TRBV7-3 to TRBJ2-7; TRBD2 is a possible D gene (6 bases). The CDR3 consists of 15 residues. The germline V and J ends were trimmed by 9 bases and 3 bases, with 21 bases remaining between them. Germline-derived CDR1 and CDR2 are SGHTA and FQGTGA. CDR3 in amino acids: CARIGGQGSVYEQYF. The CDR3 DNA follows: TGTGCCAGGATTGGAGGGCAGGGCTCCGTCTACGAGCAGTACTTC.

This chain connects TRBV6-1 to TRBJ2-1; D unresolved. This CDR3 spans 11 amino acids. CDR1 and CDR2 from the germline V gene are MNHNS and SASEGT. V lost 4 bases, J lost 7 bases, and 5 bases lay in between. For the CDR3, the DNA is TGTGCCAGCAGTGGGCGGAATGAGCAGTTCTTC. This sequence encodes CASSGRNEQFF.

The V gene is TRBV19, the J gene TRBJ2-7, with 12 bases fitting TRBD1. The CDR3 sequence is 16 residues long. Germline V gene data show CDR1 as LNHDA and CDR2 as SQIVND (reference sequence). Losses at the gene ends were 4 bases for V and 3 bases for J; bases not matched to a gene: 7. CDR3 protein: CASSRDRGPGGYEQYF. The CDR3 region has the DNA TGTGCCAGTAGTAGGGACAGGGGGCCCGGGGGCTACGAGCAGTACTTC.

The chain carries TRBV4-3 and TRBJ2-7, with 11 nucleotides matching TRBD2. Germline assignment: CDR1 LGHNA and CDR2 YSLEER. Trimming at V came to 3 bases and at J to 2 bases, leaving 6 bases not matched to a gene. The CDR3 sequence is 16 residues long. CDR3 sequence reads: CASSHIGTSGPYEQYF. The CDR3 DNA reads TGCGCCAGCAGCCACATCGGGACTAGCGGCCCCTACGAGCAGTACTTC.

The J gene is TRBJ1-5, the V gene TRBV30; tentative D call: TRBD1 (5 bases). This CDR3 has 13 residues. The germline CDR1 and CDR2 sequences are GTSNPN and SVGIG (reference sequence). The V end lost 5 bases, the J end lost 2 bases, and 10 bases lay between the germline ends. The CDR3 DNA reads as TGTGCCTGGGGGGGGTCAGGCAATCAGCCCCAGCATTTT. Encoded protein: CAWGGSGNQPQHF.

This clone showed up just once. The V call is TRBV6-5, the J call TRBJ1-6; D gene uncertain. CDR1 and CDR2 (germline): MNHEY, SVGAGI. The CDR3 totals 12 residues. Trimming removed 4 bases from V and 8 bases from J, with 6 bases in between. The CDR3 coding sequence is TGTGCCAGCAGTTCCCGGGATTCACCCCTCCACTTT. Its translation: CASSSRDSPLHF.

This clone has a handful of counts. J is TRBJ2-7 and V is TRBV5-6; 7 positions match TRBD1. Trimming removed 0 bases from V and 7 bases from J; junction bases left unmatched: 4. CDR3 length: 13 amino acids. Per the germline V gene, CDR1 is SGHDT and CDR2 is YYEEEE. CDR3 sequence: CASSLGQGREQYF. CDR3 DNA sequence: TGTGCCAGCAGCTTGGGACAGGGAAGGGAGCAGTACTTC.

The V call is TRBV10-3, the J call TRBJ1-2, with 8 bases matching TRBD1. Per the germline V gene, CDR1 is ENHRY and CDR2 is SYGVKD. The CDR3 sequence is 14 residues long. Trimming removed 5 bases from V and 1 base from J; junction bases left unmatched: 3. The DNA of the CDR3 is TGTGCCATCAGTACCGGGACAGGTAACTATGGCTACACCTTC. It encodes CAISTGTGNYGYTF.

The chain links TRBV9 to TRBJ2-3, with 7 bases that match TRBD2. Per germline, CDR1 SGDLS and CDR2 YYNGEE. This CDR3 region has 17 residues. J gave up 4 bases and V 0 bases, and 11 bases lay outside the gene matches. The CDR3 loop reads CASSVAWAGDPADTQYF. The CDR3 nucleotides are TGTGCCAGCAGCGTAGCTTGGGCGGGAGACCCCGCAGATACGCAGTATTTT.

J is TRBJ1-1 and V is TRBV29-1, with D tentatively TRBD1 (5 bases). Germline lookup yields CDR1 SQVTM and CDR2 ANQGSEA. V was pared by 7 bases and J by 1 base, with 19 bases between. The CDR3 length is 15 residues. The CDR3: CSAGFGRQGNTEAFF. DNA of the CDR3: TGCAGCGCTGGATTCGGGAGGCAGGGGAACACTGAAGCTTTCTTT.

The CDR3 DNA is TGTGCCACGTCCGTGTATTCTAATGAAAAACTGTTTTTT. Amino acid sequence: CATSVYSNEKLFF. The chain joins TRBV2 to TRBJ1-4; D unclear. This CDR3 has 13 amino acids. V lost 10 bases and J lost 3, with 12 bases in between. Germline lookup yields CDR1 SNHLY and CDR2 FYNNEI.

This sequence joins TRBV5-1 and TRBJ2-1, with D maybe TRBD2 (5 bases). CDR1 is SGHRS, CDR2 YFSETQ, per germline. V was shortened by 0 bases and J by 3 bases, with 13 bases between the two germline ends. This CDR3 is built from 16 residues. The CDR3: CASSLDSSSSYNEQFF. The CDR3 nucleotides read TGCGCCAGCAGCTTGGACTCTAGCAGCAGCTACAATGAGCAGTTCTTC.

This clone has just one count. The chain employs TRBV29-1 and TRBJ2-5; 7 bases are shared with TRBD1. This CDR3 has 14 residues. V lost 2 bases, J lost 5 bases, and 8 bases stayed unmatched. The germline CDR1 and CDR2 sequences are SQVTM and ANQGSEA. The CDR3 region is CSVETGQLPETQYF. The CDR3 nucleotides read TGCAGCGTTGAAACGGGACAGTTACCCGAGACCCAGTACTTC. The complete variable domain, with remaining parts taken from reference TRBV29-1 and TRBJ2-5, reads SAVISQKPSRDICQRGTSLTIQCQVDSQVTMMFWYRQQPGQSLTLIATANQGSEATYESGFVIDKFPISRPNLTFSTLTVSNMSPEDSSIYLCSVETGQLPETQYFGPGTRLLVL.

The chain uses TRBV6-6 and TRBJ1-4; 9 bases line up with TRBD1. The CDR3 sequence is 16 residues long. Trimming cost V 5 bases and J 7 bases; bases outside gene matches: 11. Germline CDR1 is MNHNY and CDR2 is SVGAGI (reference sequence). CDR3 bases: TGTGCCAGCAGTCAACGAGCCGGGACAGGGACTGAAAAACTGTTTTTT. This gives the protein CASSQRAGTGTEKLFF.